This T cell receptor (beta chain) was observed in a study of OX40 agonist ivuxolimab in advanced cancers. Germline loops: CDR1 GTSNPN, CDR2 SVGIG (reference sequence). The CDR3 has 13 residues. V shed 4 bases and J shed 7 bases, with 16 bases lying between them. Only in-frame clones appear in the TCRdb table, and some are missing; sequencing was by immunoSEQ multiplex PCR. The profile shows about 66,000 clones, around 83% of them singletons. V and J are TRBV30 and TRBJ2-5; D could derive from TRBD1 or TRBD2 (5 bases each). Sequencing used CD4+ or CD8+ T cells sorted from blood, obtained in a trial of the OX40 agonist ivuxolimab. The sequence was collected from an adult with an advanced solid tumor such as melanoma, head and neck, liver or kidney cancer. The CDR3 region is CAWTDEGRGTQYF. The CDR3 nucleotides read TGTGCCTGGACCGACGAGGGGCGCGGGACCCAGTACTTC.